This TCR beta chain is drawn from a study of Graves' ophthalmopathy and Graves' hyperthyroidism. Study observations and caveats: The model predicted ophthalmopathy progression with 70.59% sensitivity and 72.22% specificity.

This clonotype appeared many times. The target antigen is unknown. From RNA, the CDR3 regions of TCR beta chains were amplified and sequenced. Second-round multiplex PCR came after first-round RT-PCR with HTBI primers. TCRdb reanalysed the multiplex PCR reads using MiXCR and keeps one entry per CDR3 protein. The sample comprises roughly 500,000 distinct CDR3 sequences, approximately 15% of which are singletons, and more than 8.5% rests with the top ten. Exclusion criteria comprised other autoimmune diseases, uncontrolled infections, pregnancy or lactation in patients. This CDR3 contains 14 residues. CDR1 is LGHNT, CDR2 FRNRAP, per germline. V lost 2 bases to trimming and J lost 2 bases, with 9 bases between them.

The clonotype was recovered from a woman aged 25 to 45 with Graves' ophthalmopathy. The material sequenced was blood. The chain has TRBV12-5 and TRBJ2-5; possibly TRBD2 for D (6 bases). CDR3 nucleotides: TGTGCTAGTGGTTTGATAGCGGTTCAAGAGACCCAGTACTTC. Residues: CASGLIAVQETQYF.